This TCR beta chain appears in the sequencing data of a study of vaccination and CD4 T cells after COVID-19. Study background: Diagnosis preceded the drawing of post-COVID samples by a median around 95 days (range 35 to 161).

For this clonotype: The antigen is not known.

Treatment denoted: approximately 11-day PBMC culture with coronavirus spike peptide pools or control peptides (ViraFEST assay). The Oncomine TCR Beta short-read assay sequenced DNA from cultured CD4+ T cells. Someone extracted genomic DNA from cultured CD4+ T cells. From the PCR reads, TCRdb called clonotypes with MiXCR, one entry per CDR3 protein. The data contain 20,000 to 25,000 distinct CDR3 sequences, roughly 40% of them singletons. V was pared by 6 bases and J by 1 base, with 8 bases between. Germline values: CDR1 SGHVS, CDR2 FQNEAQ. The CDR3 is 13 amino acids. Overall study results and limits: A comparatively limited set of convalescent patients was examined, with no early post-infection timepoints.

The clonotype comes from a human donor who had recovered from COVID-19. The sequenced sample was CD4+ T cells from blood, cultured in vitro. This chain joins TRBV7-8 and TRBJ2-3, with a weak D call TRBD1 (6 bases). This CDR3 reads CASRSGGTDTQYF. The CDR3 DNA is TGTGCCAGCAGGTCAGGGGGCACAGATACGCAGTATTTT.